This T cell receptor beta chain appears in the sequencing data of a study of early T cells in non-severe SARS-CoV-2 infection. In the study overall: Chains from this unsorted whole-blood bulk RNA could not be paired.

This clonotype was seen only a few times. In germline, CDR1 is SEHNR, CDR2 FQNEAQ (reference sequence). Trimming cost V 3 bases and J 2 bases; bases outside gene matches: 8. The CDR3 extends over 16 amino acids. TCRdb fed the 5' RACE reads into MiXCR, producing one record per CDR3 protein. The sample includes tens of thousands of distinct CDR3 sequences, around 3.5% of them seen just once. The rearrangement uses TRBV7-9 and TRBJ2-5, with 8 bases fitting TRBD1. This TCR derives from an adult who was a healthcare worker with PCR-confirmed SARS-CoV-2 infection or an uninfected control (not recorded which). The specimen was whole blood. This chain's CDR3 is CASSLGPTGAQETQYF. CDR3 coding DNA: TGTGCCAGCAGCTTGGGCCCGACAGGGGCACAAGAGACCCAGTACTTC.